The clone carrying this TCR beta chain occurred once. The antigen remains undetermined. The source of the sample is a study of tumor and adjacent non-tumor tissue in lung cancer. The library came from three nested PCR rounds adapted from ARM-PCR protocols. MiXCR, run by TCRdb on the multiplex PCR reads, gives a single entry per CDR3 protein. Of under 75,000 distinct CDR3 sequences in the sample, less than 75% are singletons; the top ten hold 25% to 35%. Study results and limitations: Tumor repertoires had a smaller top 100 clone share than normal lung.

The template was RNA from unsorted bulk tissue. Distant lung tissue was collected more than 3 cm away from the tumor edge. The germline CDR1 and CDR2 sequences are DFQATT and SNEGSKA (reference sequence). This CDR3 contains 12 residues. Between the trimmed V and J ends, which lost 4 bases and 3 bases, there was a span of 6 bases. The chain has TRBV20-1 and TRBJ2-2; unclear D gene. Source material: distant non-tumor lung tissue. This TCR derives from a woman aged 50 to 60 with non-small cell lung cancer. CDR3 DNA: TGCAGTGCTAAAGCTCACACCGGGGAGCTGTTTTTT. Translated, it gives CSAKAHTGELFF.